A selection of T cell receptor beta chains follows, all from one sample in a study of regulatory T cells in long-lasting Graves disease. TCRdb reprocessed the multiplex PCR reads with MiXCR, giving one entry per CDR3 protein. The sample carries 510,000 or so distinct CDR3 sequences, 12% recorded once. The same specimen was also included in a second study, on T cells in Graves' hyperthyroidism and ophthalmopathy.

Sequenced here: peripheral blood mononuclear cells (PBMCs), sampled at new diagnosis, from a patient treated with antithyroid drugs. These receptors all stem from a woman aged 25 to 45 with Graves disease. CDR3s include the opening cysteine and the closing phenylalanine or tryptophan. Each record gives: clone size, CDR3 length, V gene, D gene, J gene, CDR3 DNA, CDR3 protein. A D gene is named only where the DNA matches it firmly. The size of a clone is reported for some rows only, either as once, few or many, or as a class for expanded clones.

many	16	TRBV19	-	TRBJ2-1	TGTGCCAGTAGTGTCATAGGGGGACTACCTTACAATGAGCAGTTCTTC	CASSVIGGLPYNEQFF
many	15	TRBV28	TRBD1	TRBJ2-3	TGTGCCAGCAGTTCTACGGGACAGGGGTCAGATACGCAGTATTTT	CASSSTGQGSDTQYF
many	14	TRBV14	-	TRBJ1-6	TGTGCCAGCAGCCAAGATTATAGTAGTCGCCCCCTCCACTTT	CASSQDYSSRPLHF
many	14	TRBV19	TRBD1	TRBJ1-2	TGTGCCAGTAGTCGCAGGGGGAAGTACTATGGCTACACCTTC	CASSRRGKYYGYTF
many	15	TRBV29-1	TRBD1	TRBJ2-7	TGCAGCGTCGAGACCCCGGGACAGGGGGCGGGGGAGCAGTACTTC	CSVETPGQGAGEQYF
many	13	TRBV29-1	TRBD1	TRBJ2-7	TGCAGCGTTGGGACAGGGGAGACCTACGAGCAGTACTTC	CSVGTGETYEQYF
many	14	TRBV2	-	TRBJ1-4	TGTGCCACCACGACCGCCGCAACTAATGAAAAACTGTTTTTT	CATTTAATNEKLFF
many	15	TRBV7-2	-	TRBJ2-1	TGTGCCAGCAGCTTGGTTGTGGGAAACTACAATGAGCAGTTCTTC	CASSLVVGNYNEQFF
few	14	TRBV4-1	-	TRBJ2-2	TGCGCCAGCAGCCAAGTCTTTCCTGGGGGGGAGCTGTTTTTT	CASSQVFPGGELFF
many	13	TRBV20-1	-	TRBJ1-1	TGCAGTGCAAGGCGAGACAGAGCAACGGAGGCTTTCTTT	CSARRDRATEAFF
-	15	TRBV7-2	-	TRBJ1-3	TGTGCCAGCAGCCAGGGACGGCCCTCTGGAAGCACCATATATTTT	CASSQGRPSGSTIYF
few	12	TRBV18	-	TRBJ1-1	TGTGCCAGCTCACCAACACAGACTGAAGCTTTCTTT	CASSPTQTEAFF
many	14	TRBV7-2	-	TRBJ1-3	TGTGCCAGCAGCTTAGGGCAGCCAGGAAACACCATATATTTT	CASSLGQPGNTIYF
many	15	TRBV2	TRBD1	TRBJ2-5	TGTGCCAGCAGCCGCCGACAGGGTGCAGGAGAGACCCAGTACTTC	CASSRRQGAGETQYF
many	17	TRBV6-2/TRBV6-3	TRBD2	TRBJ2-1	TGTGCCAGCAGAACCGATTGGGGGAGGGAATTTGGTAATGAGCAGTTCTTC	CASRTDWGREFGNEQFF
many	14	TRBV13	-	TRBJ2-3	TGTGCCAGCAGCTATCAGGGAGGCACAGATACGCAGTATTTT	CASSYQGGTDTQYF
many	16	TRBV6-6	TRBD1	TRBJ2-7	TGTGCCAGCAGTTACTCGAGGACAGGGGATTCCAACGAGCAGTACTTC	CASSYSRTGDSNEQYF
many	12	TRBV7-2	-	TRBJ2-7	TGTGCCAGCAGCCTCTTTTGGGCTGAGCAGTACTTC	CASSLFWAEQYF
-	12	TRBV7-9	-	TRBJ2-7	TGTGCCAGCAGCCACCGGAATGGGGAGCAGTACTTC	CASSHRNGEQYF
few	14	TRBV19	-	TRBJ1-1	TGTGCCAGTAGTTTAAGGGTAGGAAGCACTGAAGCTTTCTTT	CASSLRVGSTEAFF
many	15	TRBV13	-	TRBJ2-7	TGTGCCAGCAGCGCCCTGGGGGGCCGAGGGGAAAGGCAGTACTTC	CASSALGGRGERQYF
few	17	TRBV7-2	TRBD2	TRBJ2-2	TGTGCCAGCAGCAGTAGCGGGAGGGCCTTGGTCACCGGGGAGCTGTTTTTT	CASSSSGRALVTGELFF
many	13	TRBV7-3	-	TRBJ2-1	TGTGCCAGCAGCCAATTAGGGGTCAATGAGCAGTTCTTC	CASSQLGVNEQFF
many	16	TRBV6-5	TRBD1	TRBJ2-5	TGTGCCAGCAGTTACTCGGGACAGGGGGAGATGGAGACCCAGTACTTC	CASSYSGQGEMETQYF
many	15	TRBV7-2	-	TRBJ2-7	TGTGCCAGCAGCTTAGAGGGCAGGTCCTCCTACGAGCAGTACTTC	CASSLEGRSSYEQYF
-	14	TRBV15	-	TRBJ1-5	TGTGCCACCAGCAGAGATTTAGGAGGTCGGCCCCAGCATTTT	CATSRDLGGRPQHF
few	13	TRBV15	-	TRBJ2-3	TGTGCCACCAGGTACGGGAGCACAGATACGCAGTATTTT	CATRYGSTDTQYF
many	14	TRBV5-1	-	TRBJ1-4	TGCGCCAGCAGCTTGGCACCGGGGGACGAAAAACTGTTTTTT	CASSLAPGDEKLFF
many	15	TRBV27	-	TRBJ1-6	TGTGCCAGCAGTCTTCCCGGGACGGGGAATTCACCCCTCCACTTT	CASSLPGTGNSPLHF
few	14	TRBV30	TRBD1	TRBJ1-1	TGTGCCTGGGGAGGACAGGGGATGAACACTGAAGCTTTCTTT	CAWGGQGMNTEAFF
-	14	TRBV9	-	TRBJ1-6	TGTGCCAGCAGCGTCCAAGGGTATAATTCACCCCTCCACTTT	CASSVQGYNSPLHF
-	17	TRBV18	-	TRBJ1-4	TGTGCCAGCTCACCTCCCCCGGACGGGCTCCTGGGCGAAAAACTGTTTTTT	CASSPPPDGLLGEKLFF
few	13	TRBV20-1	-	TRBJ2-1	TGCAGTGCTAACCCGGACATCTACAATGAGCAGTTCTTC	CSANPDIYNEQFF
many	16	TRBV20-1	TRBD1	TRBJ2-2	TGCAGTGCTACAAACAGGGGGCAGGGTTTAAGCGGGGAGCTGTTTTTT	CSATNRGQGLSGELFF
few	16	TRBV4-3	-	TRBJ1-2	TGCGCCAGCAGCCAAGATCAACCGGGGGCAGGTTATGGCTACACCTTC	CASSQDQPGAGYGYTF
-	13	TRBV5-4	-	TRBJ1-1	TGTGCCAGCAGCTTGGCAGGCCACGGTGAAGCTTTCTTT	CASSLAGHGEAFF
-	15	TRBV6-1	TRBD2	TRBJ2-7	TGTGCCAGCACCAAGGGACTAGCGGGGTCCTACGAGCAGTACTTC	CASTKGLAGSYEQYF
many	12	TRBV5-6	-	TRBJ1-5	TGTGCCAGCAACACAGGCAATCAGCCCCAGCATTTT	CASNTGNQPQHF
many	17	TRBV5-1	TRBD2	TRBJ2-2	TGCGCCAGCAGCTTACTCCCGGGACTAGCCGACACCGGGGAGCTGTTTTTT	CASSLLPGLADTGELFF
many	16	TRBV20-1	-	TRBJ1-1	TGCAGTGCTAGAGCTCGCAGGGTCTTTTTCTCGGCTGAAGCTTTCTTT	CSARARRVFFSAEAFF
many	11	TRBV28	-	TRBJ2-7	TGTGCCAGCAGTTCCCTCTACGAGCAGTACTTC	CASSSLYEQYF
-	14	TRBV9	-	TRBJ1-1	TGTGCCAGCAGCGTAGAGCCCCAGCCCACTGAAGCTTTCTTT	CASSVEPQPTEAFF
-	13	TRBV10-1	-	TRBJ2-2	TGCGCCAGCAGTGATTCGACGGCCGGGGAGCTGTTTTTT	CASSDSTAGELFF
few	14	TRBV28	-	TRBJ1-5	TGTGCCAGCAGTTTAAGCAGGGCCAATCAGCCCCAGCATTTT	CASSLSRANQPQHF
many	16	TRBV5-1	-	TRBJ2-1	TGCGCCAGCAGCTTGGACCGTCAGGAATTAGTTAGGGAGCAGTTCTTC	CASSLDRQELVREQFF
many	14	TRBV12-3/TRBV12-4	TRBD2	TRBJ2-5	TGTGCCAGCAACCTAGGACTAGCGGAAGAGACCCAGTACTTC	CASNLGLAEETQYF
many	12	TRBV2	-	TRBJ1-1	TGTGCCAGCAGCTCCGGGAACACTGAAGCTTTCTTT	CASSSGNTEAFF
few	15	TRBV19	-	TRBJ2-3	TGTGCCAGTAGTACCCTCTACAAGGGCACAGATACGCAGTATTTT	CASSTLYKGTDTQYF
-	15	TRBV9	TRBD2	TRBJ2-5	TGTGCCAGCAGCGTAGCGGGAGGGCCGGTAGGGGCCCAGTACTTC	CASSVAGGPVGAQYF
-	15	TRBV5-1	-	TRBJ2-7	TGCGCCAGCAGCTTGTTAGAGACGGGGTCCTACGAGCAGTACTTC	CASSLLETGSYEQYF
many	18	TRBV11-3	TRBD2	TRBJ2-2	TGTGCCAGCAGCTTATGGCCGGGACTAGCGGTGAACACCGGGGAGCTGTTTTTT	CASSLWPGLAVNTGELFF
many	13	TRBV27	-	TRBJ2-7	TGTGCCAGCCGATCGACAAATACCTACGAGCAGTACTTC	CASRSTNTYEQYF
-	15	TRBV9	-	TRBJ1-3	TGTGCCAGCAGCATACAGGGCACTACTGGAAACACCATATATTTT	CASSIQGTTGNTIYF
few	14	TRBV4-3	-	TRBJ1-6	TGCGCCAGCAGCGAGGTTTCCTATAATTCACCCCTCCACTTT	CASSEVSYNSPLHF